The sequence of this T cell receptor beta chain was determined in a study of Graves' ophthalmopathy and Graves' hyperthyroidism. Germline V CDR1 and CDR2: SGHTA, FQGNSA. The CDR3 consists of 12 residues. Trimming took off 7 bases at V and 6 bases at J, with 9 bases between the two ends. Findings and caveats of the study: With 65% to 71% sensitivity and more than 72% specificity, the model predicted ophthalmopathy progression. Blood also contained most of the expanded thyroid clonotypes above 0.001 frequency.

Investigators amplified TCR beta CDR3 regions from RNA transcripts. Second-round multiplex PCR came after first-round RT-PCR with HTBI primers. TCRdb reprocessed the multiplex PCR reads with MiXCR, giving one entry per CDR3 protein. Here the sample spans around 670,000 distinct CDR3 sequences, approximately 40% being singletons. This clonotype turned up a few times. Its antigen is as yet unknown. The chain couples TRBV7-2 to TRBJ2-2; D call uncertain. Sequenced input: peripheral blood. The sequence was obtained from an adult man with Graves' ophthalmopathy. The CDR3 sequence is CASISRAGELFF. As DNA, the CDR3 is TGTGCCAGCATTAGTAGGGCCGGGGAGCTGTTTTTT.